One and the same sample provided the 7 T cell receptor beta chains below, sequenced in a study of pediatric ulcerative colitis. Profiled with immunoSEQ multiplex PCR; TCRdb holds only in-frame clones, not every one. Of 25,000 to 35,000 clones listed, about four fifths were seen once; the top ten hold approximately 4%. Material: blood. These receptor sequences come from a boy aged 5-17 years with severe ulcerative colitis.

The genes are TRBV23-1 and TRBJ2-1, with 10 nucleotides matching TRBD2. TRBV23-1 is an ORF, with its function uncertain. V dropped 7 bases and J dropped 3; count of bases not matched to a gene: 18. This CDR3 has 19 residues. CDR3 in DNA: TGCGCCAGCATCCCTGGCCCCAGCGGGGGGGTTCCTTACTACAATGAGCAGTTCTTC. Protein sequence: CASIPGPSGGVPYYNEQFF.

The chain uses TRBV4-1 and TRBJ2-4, with D possibly TRBD1 on 5 matching bases. This CDR3 has 17 residues. Germline lookup yields CDR1 MGHRA and CDR2 YSYEKL. Trimming pared 3 bases from V and 0 bases from J, leaving 15 bases between. CDR3 sequence reads: CASSHTSDKLAKNIQYF. CDR3 nucleotides: TGCGCCAGCAGCCACACATCGGACAAGCTAGCCAAAAACATTCAGTACTTC.

This chain's CDR3 is CASSYSWRELEAFF. The CDR3 DNA reads as TGTGCCAGCAGTTACTCCTGGCGGGAACTCGAAGCTTTCTTT. This sequence joins TRBV6-5 and TRBJ1-1; D is uncertain. This CDR3 contains 14 residues. The germline gives CDR1 MNHEY, CDR2 SVGAGI. Trimming shortened V by 0 bases and J by 8 bases, and 13 bases separated the two germline ends.

This clone came up a few times. The CDR3 loop reads CAWSSTTVYSNQPQHF. Here the CDR3 DNA reads TGTGCCTGGAGTTCCACTACAGTTTATAGCAATCAGCCCCAGCATTTT. This chain links TRBV30 with TRBJ1-5; D unclear. This CDR3 comprises 16 residues. V gave up 2 bases and J gave up 0 bases, with 14 bases separating them. Germline CDR1 reads GTSNPN; CDR2 reads SVGIG (reference sequence).

V and J are TRBV5-1 and TRBJ1-1; D not resolved. The CDR3 is 12 amino acids. V gave up 0 bases and J gave up 3 bases, with 3 bases separating them. Germline-derived CDR1 and CDR2 are SGHRS and YFSETQ. DNA of the CDR3: TGCGCCAGCAGCTTGGTGGACACTGAAGCTTTCTTT. Translating it yields CASSLVDTEAFF.

This chain joins TRBV4-1 and TRBJ1-3, with unresolved D. The CDR3 runs 13 residues. Germline-derived CDR1 and CDR2 are MGHRA and YSYEKL. V lost 1 base to trimming and J lost 8 bases, with 9 bases between them. The CDR3 coding sequence is TGCGCCAGCAGCCAAGTTATCGAGGACACCATATATTTT. Protein: CASSQVIEDTIYF.

The chain uses TRBV6-5 and TRBJ1-2; 9 bases line up with TRBD1. This CDR3 region has 15 residues. Germline loops: CDR1 MNHEY, CDR2 SVGAGI. J lost 4 bases, V lost 4 bases, and 7 bases had no gene match. CDR3 bases: TGTGCCAGCAGTTCAGCAGGGACAGGGCGCTATGGCTACACCTTC. Protein product: CASSSAGTGRYGYTF.